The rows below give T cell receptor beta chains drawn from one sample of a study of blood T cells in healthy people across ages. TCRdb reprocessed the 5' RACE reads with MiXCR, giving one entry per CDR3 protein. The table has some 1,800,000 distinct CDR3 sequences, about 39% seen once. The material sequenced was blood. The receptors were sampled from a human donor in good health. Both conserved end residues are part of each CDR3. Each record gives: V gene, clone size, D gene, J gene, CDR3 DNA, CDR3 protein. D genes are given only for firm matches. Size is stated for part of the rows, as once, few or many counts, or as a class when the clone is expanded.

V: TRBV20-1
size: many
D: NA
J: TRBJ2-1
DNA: TGCAGTGCCACGGACATGGACCCCTACAATGAGCAGTTCTTC
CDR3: CSATDMDPYNEQFF

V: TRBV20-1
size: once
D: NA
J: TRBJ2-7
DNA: TGCAGTGCTATTCTGACAGGTCCTTTCCCCTACGAGCAGTACTTC
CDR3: CSAILTGPFPYEQYF

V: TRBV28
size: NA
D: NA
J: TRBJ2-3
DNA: TGTGCCAGCAGCTTCGTCGGGTTTAACACAGATACGCAGTATTTT
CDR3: CASSFVGFNTDTQYF

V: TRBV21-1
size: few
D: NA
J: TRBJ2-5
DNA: TGTGCCAGATCCCCACGGACAGGGGGCGCCGTGGAGACCCAGTACTTC
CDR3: CARSPRTGGAVETQYF

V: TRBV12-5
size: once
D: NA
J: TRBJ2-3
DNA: TGTGCTAGTACGGCAACCAGAGGCAGGGATATTACAGATACGCAGTATTTT
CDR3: CASTATRGRDITDTQYF

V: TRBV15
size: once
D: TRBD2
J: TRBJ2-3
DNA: TGTGCCACCAGCGGCCGGGGGGGCCTTGATACGCAGTATTTT
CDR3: CATSGRGGLDTQYF

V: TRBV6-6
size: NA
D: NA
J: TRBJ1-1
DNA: TGTGCCAGCAGTTCTCAGGGGCTGACTGAAGCTTTCTTT
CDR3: CASSSQGLTEAFF

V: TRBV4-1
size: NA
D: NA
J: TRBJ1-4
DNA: TGCGCCAGCAGCCAAGAGGGAGGAGAAGAACTGTTTTTT
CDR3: CASSQEGGEELFF

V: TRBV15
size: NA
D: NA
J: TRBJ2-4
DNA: TGTGCCACCAGCAGGGACGGTCGTGGGGCCAAAAACATTCAGTACTTC
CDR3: CATSRDGRGAKNIQYF

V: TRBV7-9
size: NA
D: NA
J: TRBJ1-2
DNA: TGTGCCAGCAGTGTTCCCGGCCCTTCCCCCTATGGCTACACCTTC
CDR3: CASSVPGPSPYGYTF

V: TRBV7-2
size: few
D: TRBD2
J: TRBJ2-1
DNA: TGTGCCAGCAGCCCAGCGGGGGTCAACAATGAGCAGTTCTTC
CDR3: CASSPAGVNNEQFF

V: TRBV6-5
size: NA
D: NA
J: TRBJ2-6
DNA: TGTGCCAGCAGTTACGGGTCGGAGCTGGGGGCCAACGTCCTGACTTTC
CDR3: CASSYGSELGANVLTF

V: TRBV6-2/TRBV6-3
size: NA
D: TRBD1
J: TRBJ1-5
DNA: TGTGCCAGCATCCACAGGGGCGAAAAGCAGCCCCAGCATTTT
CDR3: CASIHRGEKQPQHF

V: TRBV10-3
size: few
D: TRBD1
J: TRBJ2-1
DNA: TGTGCCATCAGTGGGACAGGGGAGGGCAATGAGCAGTTCTTC
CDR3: CAISGTGEGNEQFF

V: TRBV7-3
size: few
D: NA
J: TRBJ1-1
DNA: TGTGCCAGCAGCCCCATTCTACTCGGGAACACTGAAGCTTTCTTT
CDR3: CASSPILLGNTEAFF

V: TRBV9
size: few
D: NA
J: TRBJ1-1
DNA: TGTGCCAGCAGCGTAGGGTGGAAGGGGCCTATGAACACTGAAGCTTTCTTT
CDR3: CASSVGWKGPMNTEAFF

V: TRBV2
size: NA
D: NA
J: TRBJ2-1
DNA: TGTGCCAGCAGCGATGGGACTGCCAATGAGCAGTTCTTC
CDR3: CASSDGTANEQFF

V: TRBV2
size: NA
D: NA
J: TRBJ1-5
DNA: TGTGCCAGCGCGGGGGATTCTCAGCCCCAGCATTTT
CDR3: CASAGDSQPQHF

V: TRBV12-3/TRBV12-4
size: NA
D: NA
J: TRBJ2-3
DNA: TGTGTCGGAGGTCACCCGACGGGGACGCAGTATTTT
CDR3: CVGGHPTGTQYF

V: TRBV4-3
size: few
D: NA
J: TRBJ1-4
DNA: TGCGCCAGCAGCCCGGGGTTGAGAGCAACTAATGAAAAACTGTTTTTT
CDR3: CASSPGLRATNEKLFF

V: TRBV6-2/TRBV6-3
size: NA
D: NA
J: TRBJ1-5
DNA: TGTGCCAGCAGTTTGAGGGGCAGAGGGCAGCCCCAGCATTTT
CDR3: CASSLRGRGQPQHF

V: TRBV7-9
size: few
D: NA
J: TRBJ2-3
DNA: TGTGCCAGCAGCTTAAGAGCGGTTAGCACAGATACGCAGTATTTT
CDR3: CASSLRAVSTDTQYF

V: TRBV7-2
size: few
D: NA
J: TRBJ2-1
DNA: TGTGCCAGCAGCTTCGCCGGGGCTAACAATGAGCAGTTCTTC
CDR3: CASSFAGANNEQFF

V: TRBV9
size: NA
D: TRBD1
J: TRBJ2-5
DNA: TGTGCCAGCAACGTGGGGACAGGGCCCCAAGAGACCCAGTACTTC
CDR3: CASNVGTGPQETQYF

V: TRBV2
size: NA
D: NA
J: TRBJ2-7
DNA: TGTGCCAGCAGTGAACTAAAACCAGGGTGGACCTACGAGCAGTACTTC
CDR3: CASSELKPGWTYEQYF

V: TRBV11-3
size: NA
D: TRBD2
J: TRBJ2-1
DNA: TGTGCCAGCAGATCAGGACTAGCGGGGCTCGATGAGCAGTTCTTC
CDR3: CASRSGLAGLDEQFF